The text below deals with one T cell receptor (beta chain). Antigen: not known. This specimen belongs to a study of cytomegalovirus exposure and HLA in healthy donors. Notes on the study in general: While the bulk of TCR sequences proved rare, some public TCRs turned up in many donors.

Germline trimming cut 6 bases from V and 11 bases from J; bases unmatched to any gene: 12. The CDR3 has 14 residues. Germline V gives CDR1 LNHDA, CDR2 SQIVND (reference sequence). Libraries were prepared by immunoSEQ multiplex PCR; TCRdb keeps only in-frame clonotypes and omits some of them. This table holds roughly 200,000 clones, about 80% found once. This sequence was found in a woman aged 18-35 years in good health and CMV-seropositive. The sequencing sample was made of PBMCs. This rearrangement joins TRBV19 to TRBJ1-4, with TRBD1 matching over 7 bases. The CDR3 DNA is TGTGCCAGTAGGGTCCGGACAGGTGGGGAGAAACTGTTTTTT. It specifies CASRVRTGGEKLFF.